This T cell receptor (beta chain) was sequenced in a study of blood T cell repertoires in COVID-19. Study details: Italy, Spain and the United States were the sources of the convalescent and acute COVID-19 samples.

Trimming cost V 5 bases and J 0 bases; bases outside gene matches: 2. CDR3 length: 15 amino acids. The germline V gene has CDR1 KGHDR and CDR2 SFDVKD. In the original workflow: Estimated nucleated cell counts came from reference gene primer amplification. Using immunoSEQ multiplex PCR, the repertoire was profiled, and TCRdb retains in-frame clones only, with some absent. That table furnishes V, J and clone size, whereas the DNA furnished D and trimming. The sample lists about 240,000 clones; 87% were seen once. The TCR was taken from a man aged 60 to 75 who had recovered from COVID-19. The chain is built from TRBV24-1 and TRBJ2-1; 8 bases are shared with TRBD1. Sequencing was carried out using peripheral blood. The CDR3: CATSATGGSYNEQFF. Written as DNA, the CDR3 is TGTGCCACCAGTGCAACAGGGGGCTCCTACAATGAGCAGTTCTTC.